The clone carrying this T cell receptor (beta chain) was observed many times. This entry is derived from a study of regulatory T cells in long-lasting Graves disease. Time point defined: newly diagnosed GD, antithyroid drugs for less than 3 months. After RNA was extracted from PBMCs, the TCR library was made from it. The guidelines of the American Thyroid Association were the basis for diagnosing Graves' disease. Building of the TCR beta libraries involved iRepertoire HTBI primers and Arm-PCR of CDR3 regions. TCRdb redid the calling of the multiplex PCR reads with MiXCR, one entry per CDR3 protein. The sample has 530,000 or so distinct CDR3 sequences, less than 15% seen once. Germline V gives CDR1 DFQATT, CDR2 SNEGSKA (reference sequence). There are 12 residues in the CDR3. The V end lost 6 bases, the J end lost 3 bases, and 9 bases lay between the germline ends. These data were also reused for a study on T cells in Graves' hyperthyroidism and ophthalmopathy. That work states: Absent ophthalmopathy progression within 18 months defined stable Graves' hyperthyroidism.

The genes are TRBV20-1 and TRBJ1-3, with D possibly TRBD1 on 5 matching bases. The input for sequencing was peripheral blood mononuclear cells (PBMCs), taken at new diagnosis, from a patient treated with antithyroid drugs. This TCR came from a man aged 25 to 45 with Graves disease. The CDR3 protein is CSADDSGNTIYF. CDR3 sequence (DNA): TGCAGTGCCGACGACAGTGGAAACACCATATATTTT.